This T cell receptor (beta chain) was recovered during a study of identical twins. Addition of a universal primer site occurred through template switching, and cDNA carried unique molecular identifiers. One entry per CDR3 protein results from TCRdb running MiXCR on the 5' RACE reads. The sample shows around 480,000 distinct CDR3 sequences, more than 13% of them seen only once. This clonotype showed up just a few times. Its antigen is not identified. CDR1 is SGHTA, CDR2 FQGNSA, per germline. This CDR3 is built from 17 residues. V lost 3 bases, J lost 1 base, and 8 bases stayed unmatched. Study results and caveats: Within cord blood, abundant beta clonotypes carried fewer insertions, but memory repertoires showed no such trend. The models gave estimates that fell short of the out-of-frame TCR alpha sharing seen in monozygotic twins. With beta out-of-frame sequences, excess sharing by twins was weaker.

The sample was also linked to a second study, of yellow fever vaccine responses in identical twins.

The clonotype was recovered from a woman aged 18-29 years in good health. The V gene is TRBV7-2, the J gene TRBJ1-3, with TRBD1 matching over 8 bases. Sample: CD4+ T cells sorted from blood. CDR3 DNA sequence: TGTGCCAGCAGCTTGTCCACAGGGGGACGGTCTGGAAACACCATATATTTT. Translating gives CASSLSTGGRSGNTIYF.